This T cell receptor (beta chain) was identified during a study of graft-versus-host responses after intestinal transplantation. The CDR3 extends over 18 amino acids. J gave up 2 bases and V 0 bases, and 9 bases lay outside the gene matches. Germline CDR1 reads LGHNA; CDR2 reads YNFKEQ. Points on this clone: Its cognate antigen is unknown.

The assay was immunoSEQ multiplex PCR, and TCRdb's table has in-frame clones only and misses some. The table has about 130,000 clones, around 90% seen once. The TCR was taken from a human donor who received an intestinal transplant. This sequence joins TRBV4-2 and TRBJ1-5; 8 bases map to TRBD1. The sample in question was unstimulated CD4+ T cells sorted from spleen or lymph node cells, obtained before intestinal transplant. This CDR3 reads CASSQDEQGGYGNQPQHF. In DNA form, the CDR3 reads TGTGCCAGCAGCCAAGATGAACAGGGGGGGTACGGCAATCAGCCCCAGCATTTT.